This T cell receptor (beta chain) was observed in a study of identifying expanded T cells in peripheral blood. About this clone itself: Its antigen remains unidentified.

Study observations and caveats: Variance in clone template counts between roughly 2-week samples significantly increased with total template count across all healthy donors. About 1.3 clones differed between technical replicates, versus approximately 17 and 20 over time.

Data came from immunoSEQ multiplex PCR; TCRdb stores just in-frame clones and leaves some out. The table shows roughly 120,000 clones, with 88% occurring only once. The germline CDR1 and CDR2 sequences are MNHEY and SVGAGI. The CDR3 covers 15 residues. V was trimmed by 8 bases and J by 1 base, leaving 17 bases between them. The material sequenced was blood. This rearrangement joins TRBV6-5 to TRBJ1-1, with D possibly matching TRBD1 (5 bases). The clonotype comes from a person between 18 and 75 years old in good health. CDR3 loop: CASRRGEGWNTEAFF. The CDR3 nucleotides are TGTGCCAGCCGCCGCGGGGAGGGGTGGAACACTGAAGCTTTCTTT.